This paragraph covers one TCR beta chain sequence. Its cognate antigen is unknown. This specimen belongs to a study of T cells in Graves' hyperthyroidism and ophthalmopathy. At the level of the study: The initial diagnosis was the point when peripheral blood was collected, ahead of any treatment.

It was RNA transcripts that yielded the amplified TCR beta CDR3 regions. In the first-round RT-PCR of the TCR CDR3, the HTBI primer set was used. TCRdb fed the multiplex PCR reads into MiXCR, producing one record per CDR3 protein. This table holds over 700,000 distinct CDR3 sequences, roughly a sixth found once. V shed 10 bases and J 0 bases; nucleotides not matched to a gene: 5. The CDR3 runs 13 residues. The germline gives CDR1 ENHRY, CDR2 SYGVKD. General study findings and limits: Separating ophthalmopathy from stable hyperthyroidism was achieved by a 13 V-J model.

Blood was drawn at first hyperthyroidism diagnosis, before any ophthalmopathy symptoms. This receptor was identified in a woman aged 45 to 65 with Graves' hyperthyroidism that later progressed to Graves' ophthalmopathy. The chain joins TRBV10-3 to TRBJ1-2, with 7 nucleotides matching TRBD1. Sequencing was done on a sample of blood. This chain's CDR3 is CASCQGANYGYTF. CDR3 coding DNA: TGTGCCAGCTGCCAGGGGGCTAACTATGGCTACACCTTC.